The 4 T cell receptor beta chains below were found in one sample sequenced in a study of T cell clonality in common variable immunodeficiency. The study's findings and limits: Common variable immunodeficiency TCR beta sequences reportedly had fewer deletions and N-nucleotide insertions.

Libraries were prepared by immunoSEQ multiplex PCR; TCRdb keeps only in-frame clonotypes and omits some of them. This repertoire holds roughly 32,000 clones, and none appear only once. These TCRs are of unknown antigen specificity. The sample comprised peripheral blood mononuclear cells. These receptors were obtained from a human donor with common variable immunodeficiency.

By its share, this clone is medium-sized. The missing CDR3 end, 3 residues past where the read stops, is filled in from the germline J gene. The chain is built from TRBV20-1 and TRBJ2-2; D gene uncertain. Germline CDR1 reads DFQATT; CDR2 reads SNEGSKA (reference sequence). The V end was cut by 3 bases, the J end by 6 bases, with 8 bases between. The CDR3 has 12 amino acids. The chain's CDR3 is CSASRVAGELFF. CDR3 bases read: TGCAGTGCTAGTAGGGTGGCCGGGGAG.

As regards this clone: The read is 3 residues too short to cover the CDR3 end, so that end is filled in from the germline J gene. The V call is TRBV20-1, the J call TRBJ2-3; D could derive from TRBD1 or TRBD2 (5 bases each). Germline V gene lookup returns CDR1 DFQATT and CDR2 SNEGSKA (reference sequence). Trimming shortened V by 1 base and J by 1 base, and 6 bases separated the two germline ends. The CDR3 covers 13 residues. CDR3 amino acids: CSARGGGTDTQYF. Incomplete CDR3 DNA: TGCAGTGCTAGAGGAGGGGGCACAGATACG.

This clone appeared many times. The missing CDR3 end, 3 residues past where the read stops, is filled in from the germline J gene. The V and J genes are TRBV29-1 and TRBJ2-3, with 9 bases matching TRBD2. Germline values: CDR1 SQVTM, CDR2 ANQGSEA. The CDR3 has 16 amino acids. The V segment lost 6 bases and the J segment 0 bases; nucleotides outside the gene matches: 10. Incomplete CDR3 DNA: TGCAGCGTCGCCGGGACTAGCAGAGTTAGCACAGATACG. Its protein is CSVAGTSRVSTDT. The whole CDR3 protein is CSVAGTSRVSTDTQYF.

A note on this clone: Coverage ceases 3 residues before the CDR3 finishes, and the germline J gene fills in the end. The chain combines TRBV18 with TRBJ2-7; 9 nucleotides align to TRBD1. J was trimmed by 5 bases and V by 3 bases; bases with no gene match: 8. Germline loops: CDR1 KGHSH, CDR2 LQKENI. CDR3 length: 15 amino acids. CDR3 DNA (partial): TGTGCCAGCTCACCGGTGGGGACAGGGTTCCACGAG. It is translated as CASSPVGTGFHE. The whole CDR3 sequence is CASSPVGTGFHEQYF.